These 9 T cell receptor beta chains were sequenced from one sample in a study of cytomegalovirus exposure and HLA in healthy donors. Primers for the PCR totalled 60 Vbeta and 13 Jbeta. The protocol was immunoSEQ multiplex PCR, while the TCRdb copy is restricted to in-frame clones and leaves out a portion. This table has some 160,000 clones, 72% appearing once. Sequenced sample: PBMCs. The receptor set was obtained from a man in his forties in good health and CMV-seronegative.

The V gene is TRBV7-9, the J gene TRBJ2-3, with D maybe TRBD2 (6 bases). This CDR3 contains 15 residues. Looked up from germline, CDR1 is SEHNR and CDR2 is FQNEAQ (reference sequence). V lost 3 bases and J lost 1, with 11 bases in between. The CDR3 nucleotides read TGTGCCAGCAGCTTCGGCGGGATCCGCACAGATACGCAGTATTTT. Its protein is CASSFGGIRTDTQYF.

This clone was seen just once. The chain has TRBV30 and TRBJ2-3, with D uncertain. Germline V gene data show CDR1 as GTSNPN and CDR2 as SVGIG (reference sequence). This CDR3 has 17 residues. V lost 3 bases and J 2 bases, leaving 21 bases between the germline ends. This CDR3 reads CAWRRARMRLNTDTQYF. For the CDR3, the DNA is TGTGCCTGGAGAAGAGCACGGATGCGACTGAACACAGATACGCAGTATTTT. The full variable domain, in which reference TRBV30 and TRBJ2-3 provide the parts outside the CDR3, is SQTIHQWPATLVQPVGSPLSLECTVEGTSNPNLYWYRQAAGRGLQLLFYSVGIGQISSEVPQNLSASRPQDRQFILSSKKLLLSDSGFYLCAWRRARMRLNTDTQYFGPGTRLTVL.

This chain joins TRBV18 and TRBJ2-7, with D maybe TRBD2 (7 bases). V was trimmed by 0 bases and J by 7 bases, leaving 19 bases between them. The CDR3 sequence is 16 residues long. In germline, CDR1 is KGHSH, CDR2 LQKENI. The CDR3 is CASSPPSGTTTFEQYF. The CDR3 DNA reads as TGTGCCAGCTCACCACCAAGCGGGACAACTACGTTTGAGCAGTACTTC. The full variable domain, in which reference TRBV18 and TRBJ2-7 provide the parts outside the CDR3, is NAGVMQNPRHLVRRRGQEARLRCSPMKGHSHVYWYRQLPEEGLKFMVYLQKENIIDESGMPKERFSAEFPKEGPSILRIQQVVRGDSAAYFCASSPPSGTTTFEQYFGPGTRLTVT.

V gene TRBV28 combines with J gene TRBJ1-1, with D hard to call. The CDR3 covers 17 residues. V lost 7 bases and J 5 bases, leaving 26 bases between the germline ends. Looked up from germline, CDR1 is MDHEN and CDR2 is SYDVKM. CDR3 in amino acids: CASNLLLPLGGGTEAFF. For the CDR3, the DNA is TGTGCCAGCAACCTCCTGCTTCCCCTCGGTGGAGGGACTGAAGCTTTCTTT.

The genes are TRBV7-9 and TRBJ1-2; 8 positions agree with TRBD1. Trimming took 5 bases from V and 1 from J; bases not matched to a gene: 6. The CDR3 totals 15 residues. CDR1 and CDR2 (germline): SEHNR, FQNEAQ (reference sequence). As DNA, the CDR3 is TGTGCCAGCAGCACCCGGGACAGGCGTAACTATGGCTACACCTTC. Amino acid sequence: CASSTRDRRNYGYTF.

The chain joins TRBV5-1 to TRBJ1-4; unclear D gene. The CDR3 has 13 amino acids. Germline CDR1 is SGHRS and CDR2 is YFSETQ. The ends were cut back, 0 bases at V and 8 bases at J, with 8 bases in the middle. The CDR3, as DNA: TGCGCCAGCAGCTTGGGGAGGGAAGAAAAACTGTTTTTT. Translated, it gives CASSLGREEKLFF.

The chain uses TRBV4-1 and TRBJ1-1; the D is unclear. Trimming took 6 bases from V and 1 from J, leaving 9 bases between them. The CDR3 has 13 amino acids. Germline V gene lookup returns CDR1 MGHRA and CDR2 YSYEKL. The CDR3 DNA sequence: TGCGCCAGCAGGGGTTGGAGGAACACTGAAGCTTTCTTT. It yields the protein CASRGWRNTEAFF.

This chain joins TRBV25-1 and TRBJ2-1; no definite D call. The ends were cut back, 3 bases at V and 3 bases at J, with 3 bases in the middle. Germline loops: CDR1 MGHDK, CDR2 SYGVNS. The CDR3 runs 12 residues. The CDR3 region is CASSDNYNEQFF. The CDR3 DNA sequence: TGTGCCAGCAGTGACAACTACAATGAGCAGTTCTTC.

The chain employs TRBV11-2 and TRBJ2-7; 11 nucleotides match TRBD2. The CDR3 runs 15 residues. The V gene's germline CDR1 is SGHAT and CDR2 FQNNGV. With V trimmed by 5 bases and J by 0 bases, 3 bases remained unmatched. DNA for the CDR3: TGTGCCAGCAGCCAGACTAGCGGGGTCTCCTACGAGCAGTACTTC. As protein: CASSQTSGVSYEQYF.